The 10 T cell receptor beta chains given below trace back to one sample, sequenced in a study of radiotherapy plus CTLA-4 blockade in lung cancer. Produced via immunoSEQ multiplex PCR; TCRdb's table is partial and in-frame only. This sample has tens of thousands of clones; around 87% occur once, and the top ten carry roughly a sixth. Material: peripheral blood, obtained from a patient treated with radiotherapy plus ipilimumab. These receptors were obtained from a human donor with non-small cell lung cancer that progressed on radiotherapy plus ipilimumab.

The J gene is TRBJ2-2, the V gene TRBV5-4; D unclear. Trimming took 1 base from V and 2 from J, leaving 9 bases between them. Germline V gene lookup returns CDR1 SGHNT and CDR2 YYREEE (reference sequence). The CDR3 totals 15 residues. The CDR3 reads CASSLRLSNTGELFF. The DNA for the CDR3 is TGTGCCAGCAGCTTGAGACTCTCCAACACCGGGGAGCTGTTTTTT.

V is TRBV28 and J is TRBJ1-2; D unclear. V was pared by 1 base and J by 3 bases, with 12 bases between. The CDR3 contains 15 residues. CDR1 and CDR2 (germline): MDHEN, SYDVKM. The CDR3 DNA reads as TGTGCCAGCAGTTTATTCCTCGGCCGGGACTATGGCTACACCTTC. As protein: CASSLFLGRDYGYTF.

This rearrangement joins TRBV27 to TRBJ1-1; D not resolved. There are 15 residues in the CDR3. CDR1 and CDR2 (germline): MNHEY, SMNVEV (reference sequence). Trimming took off 2 bases at V and 3 bases at J, with 13 bases between the two ends. The CDR3 loop is CASSLGNGWYTEAFF. CDR3 nucleotide sequence: TGTGCCAGCAGTTTAGGGAATGGGTGGTACACTGAAGCTTTCTTT.

The rearrangement joins TRBV5-1 to TRBJ1-6; 9 bases are shared with TRBD1. J lost 3 bases, V lost 1 base, and 5 bases had no gene match. The CDR3 is made up of 17 amino acids. Per the germline V gene, CDR1 is SGHRS and CDR2 is YFSETQ. CDR3 sequence: CASSLTTGGFYNSPLHF. The CDR3 region has the DNA TGCGCCAGCAGCTTGACGACAGGGGGTTTCTATAATTCACCCCTCCACTTT.

The rearrangement links TRBV6-5 to TRBJ1-5; the D gene is possibly TRBD1 (5 bases). Germline values: CDR1 MNHEY, CDR2 SVGAGI. CDR3 size: 14 residues. The V end lost 6 bases, the J end lost 0 bases, and 9 bases lay between the germline ends. CDR3: CASRSGSSNQPQHF. The CDR3 DNA is TGTGCCAGCAGATCAGGGTCTAGCAATCAGCCCCAGCATTTT.

This clone was observed once. This chain uses TRBV7-2 with TRBJ2-7; 7 positions match TRBD2. This CDR3 region has 14 residues. V was clipped by 5 bases and J by 3 bases; unmatched bases: 7. Germline values: CDR1 SGHTA, CDR2 FQGNSA. The CDR3 region is CASSPRTSNYEQYF. DNA for the CDR3: TGTGCCAGCAGCCCCCGGACTAGTAACTACGAGCAGTACTTC. The full variable domain, with the rest looked up from reference TRBV7-2 and TRBJ2-7, is GAGVSQSPSNKVTEKGKDVELRCDPISGHTALYWYRQSLGQGLEFLIYFQGNSAPDKSGLPSDRFSAERTGGSVSTLTIQRTQQEDSAVYLCASSPRTSNYEQYFGPGTRLTVT.

The chain recombines TRBV5-1 with TRBJ2-1; possibly TRBD2 for D (6 bases). CDR3 length equals 16 residues. V gave up 0 bases and J gave up 5 bases, with 15 bases separating them. Germline loops: CDR1 SGHRS, CDR2 YFSETQ. In nucleotides, the CDR3 is TGCGCCAGCAGCTTGGGGGGACTTCGCCAAGACAATGAGCAGTTCTTC. Protein product: CASSLGGLRQDNEQFF.

The chain uses TRBV5-6 and TRBJ2-7, with TRBD2 identical over 14 bases. The germline V gene has CDR1 SGHDT and CDR2 YYEEEE. This CDR3 has 16 amino acids. V dropped 1 base and J dropped 6; count of bases not matched to a gene: 6. Written as DNA, the CDR3 is TGTGCCAGCAGCTTGAGGGGGACTAGCGGGAGTCGCGAGCAGTACTTC. Its translation: CASSLRGTSGSREQYF.

With respect to this clone: One end of the junction varies from germline; a read error may be responsible. The chain links TRBV6-1 to TRBJ2-7, with TRBD2 matching 11 bases. The CDR3 is 14 residues long. Germline lookup yields CDR1 MNHNS and CDR2 SASEGT. DNA of the CDR3: TGTGCCAGCAGTGAAGCGGCCAACTCCGGGACTAGCGGTTTC. Amino acids: CASSEAANSGTSGF.

The rearrangement links TRBV5-8 to TRBJ1-5, with 8 bases that match TRBD1. The trim removed 4 bases at V and 7 bases at J, leaving 10 bases unmatched. Per the germline V gene, CDR1 is SGHTS and CDR2 is YDEGEE. This CDR3 has 15 residues. In DNA form, the CDR3 reads TGTGCCAGCAGCCAAACCGACAGGGGTTTCCAGCCCCAGCATTTT. This codes for CASSQTDRGFQPQHF. The whole variable domain, filled in from reference TRBV5-8 and TRBJ1-5, reads EAGVTQSPTHLIKTRGQQATLRCSPISGHTSVYWYQQALGLGLQFLLWYDEGEERNRGNFPPRFSGRQFPNYSSELNVNALELEDSALYLCASSQTDRGFQPQHFGDGTRLSIL.